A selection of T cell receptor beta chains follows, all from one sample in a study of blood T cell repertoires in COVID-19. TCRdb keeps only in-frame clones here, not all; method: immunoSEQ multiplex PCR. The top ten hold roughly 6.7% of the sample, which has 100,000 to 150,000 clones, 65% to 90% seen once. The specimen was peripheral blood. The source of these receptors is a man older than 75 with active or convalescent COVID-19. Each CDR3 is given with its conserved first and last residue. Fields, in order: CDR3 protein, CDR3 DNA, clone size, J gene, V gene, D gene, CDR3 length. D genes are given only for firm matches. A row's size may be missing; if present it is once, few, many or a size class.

cdr3_aa: CASSHRETYNEQFF
cdr3_nt: TGTGCCAGTAGCCACAGGGAAACCTACAATGAGCAGTTCTTC
clone_size: .
j_call: TRBJ2-1
v_call: TRBV19
d_call: .
cdr3_length: 14

cdr3_aa: CASSIPPPTRTGAKNIQYF
cdr3_nt: TGTGCCAGTAGTATCCCTCCCCCGACTCGGACAGGTGCCAAAAACATTCAGTACTTC
clone_size: .
j_call: TRBJ2-4
v_call: TRBV19
d_call: TRBD1
cdr3_length: 19

cdr3_aa: CASSTRTSRAFF
cdr3_nt: TGTGCCAGTAGTACCCGAACATCCAGGGCTTTCTTT
clone_size: .
j_call: TRBJ1-1
v_call: TRBV19
d_call: .
cdr3_length: 12

cdr3_aa: CASSIRTGFNYGYTF
cdr3_nt: TGTGCCAGCAGCATTCGGACAGGGTTTAACTATGGCTACACCTTC
clone_size: .
j_call: TRBJ1-2
v_call: TRBV7-8
d_call: TRBD1
cdr3_length: 15

cdr3_aa: CASTDLDEYQPQHF
cdr3_nt: TGTGCCAGTACCGATCTTGATGAGTATCAGCCCCAGCATTTT
clone_size: .
j_call: TRBJ1-5
v_call: TRBV19
d_call: .
cdr3_length: 14

cdr3_aa: CASSHRDYGYTF
cdr3_nt: TGTGCCAGCAGCCACCGGGACTATGGCTACACCTTC
clone_size: .
j_call: TRBJ1-2
v_call: TRBV12-3/TRBV12-4
d_call: .
cdr3_length: 12

cdr3_aa: CASSQDSGRGDQPQHF
cdr3_nt: TGCGCCAGCAGCCAAGATTCGGGACGGGGGGATCAGCCCCAGCATTTT
clone_size: .
j_call: TRBJ1-5
v_call: TRBV4-1
d_call: .
cdr3_length: 16

cdr3_aa: CASSQGAQPQHF
cdr3_nt: TGTGCCAGCAGCCAGGGGGCGCAGCCCCAGCATTTT
clone_size: .
j_call: TRBJ1-5
v_call: TRBV3-1/TRBV3-2
d_call: .
cdr3_length: 12

cdr3_aa: CASSLTSGSSTGELFF
cdr3_nt: TGTGCCAGCAGTTTGACTAGCGGGTCCTCCACCGGGGAGCTGTTTTTT
clone_size: .
j_call: TRBJ2-2
v_call: TRBV6-2/TRBV6-3
d_call: TRBD2
cdr3_length: 16

cdr3_aa: CATSGGQGARDEQYF
cdr3_nt: TGTGCCACCAGTGGGGGACAGGGGGCGCGGGACGAGCAGTACTTC
clone_size: .
j_call: TRBJ2-7
v_call: TRBV24-1
d_call: TRBD1
cdr3_length: 15

cdr3_aa: CASSPRQLETGELFF
cdr3_nt: TGTGCCAGCTCACCACGACAGCTGGAGACCGGGGAGCTGTTTTTT
clone_size: .
j_call: TRBJ2-2
v_call: TRBV18
d_call: .
cdr3_length: 15

cdr3_aa: CASSVSPSGSTGELFF
cdr3_nt: TGTGCCAGCAGCGTATCCCCTAGCGGGAGTACCGGGGAGCTGTTTTTT
clone_size: .
j_call: TRBJ2-2
v_call: TRBV7-7
d_call: TRBD2
cdr3_length: 16

cdr3_aa: CATSQGSGNTIYF
cdr3_nt: TGTGCCACCAGTCAGGGGTCCGGAAACACCATATATTTT
clone_size: .
j_call: TRBJ1-3
v_call: TRBV24-1
d_call: .
cdr3_length: 13

cdr3_aa: CASSRQTVAANPNYGYTF
cdr3_nt: TGTGCCAGCAGCCGACAAACTGTCGCCGCCAACCCTAACTATGGCTACACCTTC
clone_size: .
j_call: TRBJ1-2
v_call: TRBV3-1/TRBV3-2
d_call: .
cdr3_length: 18

cdr3_aa: CASSLVAGVREQYF
cdr3_nt: TGTGCCAGCAGCTTAGTAGCGGGAGTACGCGAGCAGTACTTC
clone_size: .
j_call: TRBJ2-7
v_call: TRBV7-2
d_call: TRBD2
cdr3_length: 14

cdr3_aa: CASSQITSSLPNEQFF
cdr3_nt: TGTGCCAGCAGCCAGATCACTAGCAGCCTGCCCAATGAGCAGTTCTTC
clone_size: few
j_call: TRBJ2-1
v_call: TRBV3-1/TRBV3-2
d_call: .
cdr3_length: 16

cdr3_aa: CASKGDRDRGTGGNQPQHF
cdr3_nt: TGTGCCAGTAAGGGGGACCGGGACCGCGGGACAGGGGGCAATCAGCCCCAGCATTTT
clone_size: once
j_call: TRBJ1-5
v_call: TRBV19
d_call: TRBD1
cdr3_length: 19